This paragraph reports one T cell receptor beta chain. Isolating PBMCs gave at least 6.5 million of these cells per sample. The sample belongs to a study of blood T cells in healthy people across ages. For the second PCR, which ran for roughly 7 to 11 cycles, a sample-barcoded 5' primer and a J-beta primer mix were used. Each CDR3 protein gets one entry after TCRdb re-called the 5' RACE reads with MiXCR. The sample yields about 1.1 million distinct CDR3 sequences, 30% to 40% seen once. The germline gives CDR1 SEHNR, CDR2 FQNEAQ (reference sequence). Trimming pared 5 bases from V and 5 bases from J, leaving 15 bases between. This CDR3 is built from 14 residues.

The sequencing input was blood. J is TRBJ1-1 and V is TRBV7-9, with D maybe TRBD1 (5 bases). The sequence was collected from a man in his late teens or twenties in good health. Here the CDR3 DNA reads TGTGCCAGCAGCGTAGATGGGGGTCGGACTGAAGCTTTCTTT. This codes for CASSVDGGRTEAFF. The full variable domain, in which reference TRBV7-9 and TRBJ1-1 provide the parts outside the CDR3, is DTGVSQNPRHKITKRGQNVTFRCDPISEHNRLYWYRQTLGQGPEFLTYFQNEAQLEKSRLLSDRFSAERPKGSFSTLEIQRTEQGDSAMYLCASSVDGGRTEAFFGQGTRLTVV.